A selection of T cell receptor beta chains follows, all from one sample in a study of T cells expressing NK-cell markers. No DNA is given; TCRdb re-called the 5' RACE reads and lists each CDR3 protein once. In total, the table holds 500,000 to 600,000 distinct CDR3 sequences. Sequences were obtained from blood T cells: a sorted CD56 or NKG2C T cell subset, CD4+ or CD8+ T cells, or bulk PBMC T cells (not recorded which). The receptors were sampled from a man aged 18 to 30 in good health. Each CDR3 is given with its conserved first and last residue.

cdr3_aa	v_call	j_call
CASSLAPNREAFF	TRBV5-1	TRBJ1-1
CASSLGSRVETQYF	TRBV5-1	TRBJ2-5
CATSRDPGQGEQYF	TRBV15	TRBJ2-7
CASSPAPRTGPRNIQYF	TRBV5-6	TRBJ2-4
CASSRQPRREQYF	TRBV12-3/TRBV12-4	TRBJ2-7
CASSPSRRENTGELFF	TRBV12-3/TRBV12-4	TRBJ2-2
CAISESMARDSHEKLFF	TRBV10-3	TRBJ1-4
CASSPGTLGQETQYF	TRBV4-1	TRBJ2-5
CASNLAQGLSETQYF	TRBV6-1	TRBJ2-5
CATSNPSGGYPNTGELFF	TRBV15	TRBJ2-2
CASSEGFAFTYNSPLHF	TRBV6-1	TRBJ1-6
CASSPGTSGMGHEQFF	TRBV7-8	TRBJ2-1
CSASGTDQDRFSYEQYF	TRBV20-1	TRBJ2-7
CSAIREGGYNEQFF	TRBV29-1	TRBJ2-1
CASSVGTGYATDTQYF	TRBV9	TRBJ2-3
CASSPPNGTSGSRTDTQYF	TRBV21-1	TRBJ2-3
CASSPPSRPTDTQYF	TRBV28	TRBJ2-3